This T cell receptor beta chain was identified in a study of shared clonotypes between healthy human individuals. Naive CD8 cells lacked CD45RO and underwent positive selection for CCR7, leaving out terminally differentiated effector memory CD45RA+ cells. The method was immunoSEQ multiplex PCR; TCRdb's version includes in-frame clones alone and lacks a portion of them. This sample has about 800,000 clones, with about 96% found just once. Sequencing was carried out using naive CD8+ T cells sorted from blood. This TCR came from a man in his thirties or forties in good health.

CDR3 protein: CASSEEDVREKLFF. The CDR3 DNA sequence: TGTGCCAGCAGTGAAGAGGACGTTCGAGAAAAACTGTTTTTT. The rearrangement uses TRBV2 and TRBJ1-4; D is unresolved. The germline gives CDR1 SNHLY, CDR2 FYNNEI. Trimming shortened V by 1 base and J by 8 bases, and 11 bases separated the two germline ends. The CDR3 has 14 amino acids.